The clone carrying this T cell receptor beta chain was seen only a few times. Antigen unknown. In germline, CDR1 is DFQATT, CDR2 SNEGSKA (reference sequence). The CDR3 runs 15 residues. After removal of 0 bases from V and 6 bases from J, the junction contained 7 bases not matched to a gene. The library tagged each cDNA molecule with unique molecular identifiers. TCRdb fed the RACE reads into MiXCR, producing one record per CDR3 protein. The sample shows around 130,000 distinct CDR3 sequences, roughly 9.5% of them seen only once. Stated time point: healthy volunteer bleed at 2 weeks. The study extracted total RNA from unfractionated whole blood. This specimen belongs to a study of human T cells and chemical hapten exposure. About the research overall: Per-sample TCR yield variability stemmed mainly from small pooled library volume differences. Study-level results: Sensitizing with DPC caused no change in TCRs above 1 in 1000 frequency.

Material for sequencing was whole blood. The receptor was isolated from a male donor in good health. Some clones in this sample may be carry-over from other donors' samples. The chain recombines TRBV20-1 with TRBJ1-1; 10 bases are a match to TRBD1. The DNA of the CDR3 is TGCAGTGCTAGAGAAAACCTGGGGACAGGGGCTGAAGCTTTCTTT. This translates into CSARENLGTGAEAFF.